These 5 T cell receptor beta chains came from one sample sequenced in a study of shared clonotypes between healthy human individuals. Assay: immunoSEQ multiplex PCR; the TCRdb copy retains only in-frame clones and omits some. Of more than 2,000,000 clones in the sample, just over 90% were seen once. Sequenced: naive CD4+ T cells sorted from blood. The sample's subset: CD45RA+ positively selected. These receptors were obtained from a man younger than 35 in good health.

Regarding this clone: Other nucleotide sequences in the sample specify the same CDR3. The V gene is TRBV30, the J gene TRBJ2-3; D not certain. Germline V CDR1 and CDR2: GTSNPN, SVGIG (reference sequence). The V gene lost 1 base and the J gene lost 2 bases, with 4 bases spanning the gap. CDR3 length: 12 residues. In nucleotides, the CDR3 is TGTGCCTGGAGTGCAGACACAGATACGCAGTATTTT. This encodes CAWSADTDTQYF.

CDR3 nucleotide sequence: TGCGCCAGCAGCCTTGAACCATGGGACTACCTCTCCTACGAGCAGTACTTC. Protein product: CASSLEPWDYLSYEQYF. The chain links TRBV5-1 to TRBJ2-7, with 7 bases identical to TRBD2. The CDR3 has 17 amino acids. Per the germline V gene, CDR1 is SGHRS and CDR2 is YFSETQ. With V trimmed by 4 bases and J by 0 bases, 13 bases remained unmatched.

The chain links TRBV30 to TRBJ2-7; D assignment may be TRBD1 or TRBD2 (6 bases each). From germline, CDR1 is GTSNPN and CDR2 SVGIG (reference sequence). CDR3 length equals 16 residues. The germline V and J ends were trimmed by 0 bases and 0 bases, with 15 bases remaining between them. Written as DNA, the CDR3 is TGTGCCTGGAGTGTAGGGGGGAGGAGCGTCTCCTACGAGCAGTACTTC. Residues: CAWSVGGRSVSYEQYF.

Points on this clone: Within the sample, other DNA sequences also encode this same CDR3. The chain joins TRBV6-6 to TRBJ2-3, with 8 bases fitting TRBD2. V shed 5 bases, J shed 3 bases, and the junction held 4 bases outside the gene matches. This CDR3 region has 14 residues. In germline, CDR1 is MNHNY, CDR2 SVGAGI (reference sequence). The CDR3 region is CASSLGTSTDTQYF. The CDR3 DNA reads TGTGCCAGCAGTCTTGGGACTAGTACAGATACGCAGTATTTT.

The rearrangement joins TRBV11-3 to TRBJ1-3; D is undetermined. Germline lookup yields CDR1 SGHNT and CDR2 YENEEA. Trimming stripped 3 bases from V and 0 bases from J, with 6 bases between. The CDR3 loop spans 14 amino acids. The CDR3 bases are TGTGCCAGCAGCTTGTCCAACTCTGGAAACACCATATATTTT. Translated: CASSLSNSGNTIYF.